The source of this T cell receptor beta chain is a study of T cells after yellow fever vaccination. Generation of TCR cDNA used 5'RACE template switching (which added a universal primer site and UMIs). MiXCR, run by TCRdb on the 5' RACE reads, gives a single entry per CDR3 protein. The sample includes 300,000 to 400,000 distinct CDR3 sequences, over 8% of them seen just once. Per the germline V gene, CDR1 is SGHNT and CDR2 is YYREEE (reference sequence). Losses at the gene ends were 3 bases for V and 5 bases for J; bases not matched to a gene: 8. CDR3 size: 15 residues. In its sample, this clonotype was seen a few times. The antigen is unknown. Study-wide findings and caveats: The booster response re-showed most primary clones: approximately 95% CD4, more than 70% CD8.

The sequence was obtained from a young man who received the YFV17D yellow fever vaccine. The starting material was PBMCs, obtained on the day of the first yellow fever vaccination. This chain links TRBV5-4 with TRBJ2-1, with 7 bases lining up with TRBD1. The CDR3 here is CASSSTRQGDNEQFF. The CDR3 DNA reads as TGTGCCAGCAGCTCGACAAGGCAGGGGGACAATGAGCAGTTCTTC. Filled out from reference TRBV5-4 and TRBJ2-1, the complete variable domain reads ETGVTQSPTHLIKTRGQQVTLRCSSQSGHNTVSWYQQALGQGPQFIFQYYREEENGRGNFPPRFSGLQFPNYSSELNVNALELDDSALYLCASSSTRQGDNEQFFGPGTRLTVL.